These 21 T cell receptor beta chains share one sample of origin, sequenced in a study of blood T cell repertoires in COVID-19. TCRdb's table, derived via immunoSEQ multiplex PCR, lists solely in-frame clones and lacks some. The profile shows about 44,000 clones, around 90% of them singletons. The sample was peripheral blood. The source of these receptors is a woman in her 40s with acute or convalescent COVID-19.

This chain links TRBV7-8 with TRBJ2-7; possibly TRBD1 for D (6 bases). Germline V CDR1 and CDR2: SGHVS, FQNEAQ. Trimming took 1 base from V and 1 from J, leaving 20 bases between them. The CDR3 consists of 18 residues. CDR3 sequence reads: CASSLEGTGDTSSYEQYF. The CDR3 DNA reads TGTGCCAGCAGCTTAGAGGGGACCGGGGACACCTCATCCTACGAGCAGTACTTC.

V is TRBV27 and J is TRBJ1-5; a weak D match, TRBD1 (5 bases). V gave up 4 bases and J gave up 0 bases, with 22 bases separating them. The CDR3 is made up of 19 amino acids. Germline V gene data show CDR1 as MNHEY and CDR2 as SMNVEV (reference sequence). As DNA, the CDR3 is TGTGCCAGCAGTTCTTCAACTTTTTCAGGGTCGTATAGCAATCAGCCCCAGCATTTT. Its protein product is CASSSSTFSGSYSNQPQHF.

The CDR3: CASSRQAMNTEAFF. CDR3 in DNA: TGTGCCAGCAGCCGACAGGCCATGAACACTGAAGCTTTCTTT. The chain couples TRBV6-5 to TRBJ1-1; the D gene is possibly TRBD1 (6 bases). Trimming shortened V by 6 bases and J by 0 bases, and 11 bases separated the two germline ends. This CDR3 comprises 14 residues. The germline CDR1 and CDR2 sequences are MNHEY and SVGAGI.

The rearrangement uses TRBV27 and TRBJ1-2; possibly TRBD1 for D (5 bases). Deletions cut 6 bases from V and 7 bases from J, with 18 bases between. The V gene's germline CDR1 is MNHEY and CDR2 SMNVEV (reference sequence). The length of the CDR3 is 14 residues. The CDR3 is CASSHNGDSGGYTF. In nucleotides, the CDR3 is TGTGCCAGCAGCCACAATGGGGACTCTGGTGGCTACACCTTC.

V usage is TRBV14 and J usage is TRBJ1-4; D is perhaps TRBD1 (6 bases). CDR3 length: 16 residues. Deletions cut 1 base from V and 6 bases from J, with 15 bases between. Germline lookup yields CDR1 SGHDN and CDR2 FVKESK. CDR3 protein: CASSQVQQGIDEKLFF. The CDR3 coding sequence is TGTGCCAGCAGCCAAGTTCAACAGGGAATTGATGAAAAACTGTTTTTT.

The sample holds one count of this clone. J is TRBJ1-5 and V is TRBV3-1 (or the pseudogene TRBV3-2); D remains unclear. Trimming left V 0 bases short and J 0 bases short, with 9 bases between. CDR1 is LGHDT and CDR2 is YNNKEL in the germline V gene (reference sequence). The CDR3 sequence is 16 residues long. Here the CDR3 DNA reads TGTGCCAGCAGCCAAGATGCGGGTAGTAGCAATCAGCCCCAGCATTTT. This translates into CASSQDAGSSNQPQHF.

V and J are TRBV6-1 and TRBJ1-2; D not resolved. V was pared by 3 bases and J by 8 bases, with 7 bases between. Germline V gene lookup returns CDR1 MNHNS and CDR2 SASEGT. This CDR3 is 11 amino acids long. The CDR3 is CASSERYGYTF. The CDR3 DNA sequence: TGTGCCAGCAGTGAGCGGTACGGCTACACCTTC.

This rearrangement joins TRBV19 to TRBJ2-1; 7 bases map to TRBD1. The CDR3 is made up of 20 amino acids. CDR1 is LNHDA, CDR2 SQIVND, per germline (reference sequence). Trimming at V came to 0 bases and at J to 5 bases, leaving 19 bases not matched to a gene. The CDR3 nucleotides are TGTGCCAGTAGTATAGATCCCCCGTTGGGACAGAGACAACACGACAATGAGCAGTTCTTC. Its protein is CASSIDPPLGQRQHDNEQFF.

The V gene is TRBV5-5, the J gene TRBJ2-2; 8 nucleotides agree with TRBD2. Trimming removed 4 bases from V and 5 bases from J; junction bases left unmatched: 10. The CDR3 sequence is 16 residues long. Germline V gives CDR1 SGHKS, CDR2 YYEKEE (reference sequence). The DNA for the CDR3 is TGTGCCAGCAGCGGGACGGCGGGAGGCGGGACCGGGGAGCTGTTTTTT. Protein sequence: CASSGTAGGGTGELFF.

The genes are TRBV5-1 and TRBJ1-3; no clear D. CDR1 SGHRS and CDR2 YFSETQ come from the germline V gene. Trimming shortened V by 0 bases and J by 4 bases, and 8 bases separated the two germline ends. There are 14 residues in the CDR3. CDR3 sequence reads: CASSLVSEGNTIYF. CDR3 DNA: TGCGCCAGCAGCTTGGTTTCCGAGGGAAACACCATATATTTT. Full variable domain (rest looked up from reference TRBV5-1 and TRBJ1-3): KAGVTQTPRYLIKTRGQQVTLSCSPISGHRSVSWYQQTPGQGLQFLFEYFSETQRNKGNFPGRFSGRQFSNSRSEMNVSTLELGDSALYLCASSLVSEGNTIYFGEGSWLTVV.

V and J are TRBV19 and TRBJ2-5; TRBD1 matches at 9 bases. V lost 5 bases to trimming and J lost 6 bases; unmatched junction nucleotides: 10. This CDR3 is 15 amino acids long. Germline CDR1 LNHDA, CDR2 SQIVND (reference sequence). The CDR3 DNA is TGTGCCAGTAGTCCTCGGACAGGGGTAGGAAAGACCCAGTACTTC. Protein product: CASSPRTGVGKTQYF.

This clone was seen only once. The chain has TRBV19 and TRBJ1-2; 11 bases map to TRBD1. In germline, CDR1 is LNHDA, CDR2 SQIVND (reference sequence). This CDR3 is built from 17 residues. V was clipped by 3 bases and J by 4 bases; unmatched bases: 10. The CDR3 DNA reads TGTGCCAGTAGTATCTGGACAGGGGGCTCCCCCTTCTATGGCTACACCTTC. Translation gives CASSIWTGGSPFYGYTF.

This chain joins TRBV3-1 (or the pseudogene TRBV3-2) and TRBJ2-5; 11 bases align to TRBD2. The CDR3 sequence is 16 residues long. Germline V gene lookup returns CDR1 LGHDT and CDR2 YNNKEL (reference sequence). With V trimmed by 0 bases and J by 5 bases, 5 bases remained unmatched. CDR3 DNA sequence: TGTGCCAGCAGCCAAGATCTAGCGGGGGGCCTTGAGACCCAGTACTTC. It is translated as CASSQDLAGGLETQYF.

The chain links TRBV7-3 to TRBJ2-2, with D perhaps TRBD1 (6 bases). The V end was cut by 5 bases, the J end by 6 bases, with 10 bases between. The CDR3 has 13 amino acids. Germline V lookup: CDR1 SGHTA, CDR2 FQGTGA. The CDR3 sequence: CASSGTGSGELFF. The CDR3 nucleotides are TGTGCCAGCAGCGGCACAGGGTCCGGGGAGCTGTTTTTT.

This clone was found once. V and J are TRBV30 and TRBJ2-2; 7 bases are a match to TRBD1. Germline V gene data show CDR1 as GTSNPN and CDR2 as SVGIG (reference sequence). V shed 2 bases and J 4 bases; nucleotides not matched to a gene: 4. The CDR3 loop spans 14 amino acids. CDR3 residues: CAWSFPGGTGELFF. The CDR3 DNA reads TGTGCCTGGAGTTTCCCAGGGGGCACCGGGGAGCTGTTTTTT.

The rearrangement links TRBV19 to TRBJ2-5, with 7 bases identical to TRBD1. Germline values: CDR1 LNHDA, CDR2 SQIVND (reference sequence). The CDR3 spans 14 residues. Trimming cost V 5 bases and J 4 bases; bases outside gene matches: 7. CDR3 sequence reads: CASSPTGQGETQYF. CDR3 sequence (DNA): TGTGCCAGTAGTCCGACAGGGCAGGGAGAGACCCAGTACTTC.

The CDR3 reads CASSPKGGEGQETQYF. CDR3 in DNA: TGTGCCAGCTCACCCAAAGGGGGAGAGGGACAGGAGACCCAGTACTTC. This chain uses TRBV18 with TRBJ2-5; 7 nucleotides align to TRBD1. V was clipped by 3 bases and J by 5 bases; unmatched bases: 12. The CDR3 runs 16 residues. CDR1 is KGHSH and CDR2 is LQKENI in the germline V gene. Together with reference TRBV18 and TRBJ2-5, the CDR3 gives the full variable domain: NAGVMQNPRHLVRRRGQEARLRCSPMKGHSHVYWYRQLPEEGLKFMVYLQKENIIDESGMPKERFSAEFPKEGPSILRIQQVVRGDSAAYFCASSPKGGEGQETQYFGPGTRLLVL.

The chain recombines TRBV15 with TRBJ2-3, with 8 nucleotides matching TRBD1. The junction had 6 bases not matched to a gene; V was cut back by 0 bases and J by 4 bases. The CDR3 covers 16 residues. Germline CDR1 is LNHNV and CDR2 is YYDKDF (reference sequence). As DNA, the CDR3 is TGTGCCACCAGCAGAGAACAGGGGGTGAGGTCAGATACGCAGTATTTT. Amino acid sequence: CATSREQGVRSDTQYF.

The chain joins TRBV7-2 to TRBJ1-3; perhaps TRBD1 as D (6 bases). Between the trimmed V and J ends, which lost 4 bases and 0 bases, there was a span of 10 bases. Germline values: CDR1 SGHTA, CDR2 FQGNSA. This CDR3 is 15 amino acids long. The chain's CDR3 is CASSSGETSGNTIYF. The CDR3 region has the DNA TGTGCCAGCAGCTCAGGGGAGACCTCTGGAAACACCATATATTTT.

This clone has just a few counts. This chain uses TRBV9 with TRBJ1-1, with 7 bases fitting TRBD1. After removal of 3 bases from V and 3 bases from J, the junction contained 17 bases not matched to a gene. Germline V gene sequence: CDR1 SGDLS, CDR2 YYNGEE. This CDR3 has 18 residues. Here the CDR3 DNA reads TGTGCCAGCAGCGCCTCACGAGTTGCAGGGGGGACCTACACTGAAGCTTTCTTT. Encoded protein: CASSASRVAGGTYTEAFF.

Written as DNA, the CDR3 is TGTGCCTGGAGTGCGGGGGTGTCGAACAATCAGCCCCAGCATTTT. The encoded protein is CAWSAGVSNNQPQHF. V usage is TRBV30 and J usage is TRBJ1-5, with a possible D match to TRBD1 (5 bases). The germline V gene has CDR1 GTSNPN and CDR2 SVGIG (reference sequence). V was trimmed by 1 base and J by 3 bases, leaving 13 bases between them. The CDR3 consists of 15 residues.